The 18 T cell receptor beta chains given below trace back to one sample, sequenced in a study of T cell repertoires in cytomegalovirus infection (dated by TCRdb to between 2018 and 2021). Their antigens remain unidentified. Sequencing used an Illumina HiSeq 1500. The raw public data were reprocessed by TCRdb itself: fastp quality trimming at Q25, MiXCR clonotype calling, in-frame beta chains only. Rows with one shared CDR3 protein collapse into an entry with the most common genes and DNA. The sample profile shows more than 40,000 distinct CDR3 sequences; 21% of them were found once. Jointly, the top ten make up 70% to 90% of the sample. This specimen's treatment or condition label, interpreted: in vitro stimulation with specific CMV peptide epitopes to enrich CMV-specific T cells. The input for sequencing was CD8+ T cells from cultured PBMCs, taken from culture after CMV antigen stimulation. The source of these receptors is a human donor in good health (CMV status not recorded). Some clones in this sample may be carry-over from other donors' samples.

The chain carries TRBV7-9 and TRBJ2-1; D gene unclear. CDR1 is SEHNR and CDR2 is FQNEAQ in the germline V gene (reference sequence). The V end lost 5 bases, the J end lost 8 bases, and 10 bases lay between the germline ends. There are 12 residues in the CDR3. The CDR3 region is CASSTKTDEQFF. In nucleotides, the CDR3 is TGTGCCAGCAGCACCAAGACGGATGAGCAGTTCTTC.

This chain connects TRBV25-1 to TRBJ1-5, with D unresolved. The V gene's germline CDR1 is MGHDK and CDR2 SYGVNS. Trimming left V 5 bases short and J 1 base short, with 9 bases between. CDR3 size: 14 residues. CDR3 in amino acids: CASSWEGSNQPQHF. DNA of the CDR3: TGTGCCAGCAGTTGGGAAGGGAGCAATCAGCCCCAGCATTTT.

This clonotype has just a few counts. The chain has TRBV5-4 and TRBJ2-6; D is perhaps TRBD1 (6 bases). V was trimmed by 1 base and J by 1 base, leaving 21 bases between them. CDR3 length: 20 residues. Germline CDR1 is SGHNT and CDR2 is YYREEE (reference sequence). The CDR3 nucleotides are TGTGCCAGCAGCTTGTTGGGAGCCCGGGACATTAAGTCTGGGGCCAACGTCCTGACTTTC. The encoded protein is CASSLLGARDIKSGANVLTF.

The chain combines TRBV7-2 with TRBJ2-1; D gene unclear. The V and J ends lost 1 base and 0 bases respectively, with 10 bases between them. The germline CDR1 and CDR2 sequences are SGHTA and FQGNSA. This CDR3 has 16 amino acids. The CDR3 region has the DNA TGTGCCAGCAGCTTAGAGGGTAAGCACTCCTACAATGAGCAGTTCTTC. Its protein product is CASSLEGKHSYNEQFF. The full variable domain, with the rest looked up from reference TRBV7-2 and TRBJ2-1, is GAGVSQSPSNKVTEKGKDVELRCDPISGHTALYWYRQSLGQGLEFLIYFQGNSAPDKSGLPSDRFSAERTGGSVSTLTIQRTQQEDSAVYLCASSLEGKHSYNEQFFGPGTRLTVL.

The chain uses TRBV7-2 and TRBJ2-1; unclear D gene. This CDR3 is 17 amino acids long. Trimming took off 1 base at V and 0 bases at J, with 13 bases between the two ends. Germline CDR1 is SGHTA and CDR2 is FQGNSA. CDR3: CASSLDAYESSYNEQFF. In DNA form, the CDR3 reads TGTGCCAGCAGCTTAGATGCCTACGAGAGCTCCTACAATGAGCAGTTCTTC.

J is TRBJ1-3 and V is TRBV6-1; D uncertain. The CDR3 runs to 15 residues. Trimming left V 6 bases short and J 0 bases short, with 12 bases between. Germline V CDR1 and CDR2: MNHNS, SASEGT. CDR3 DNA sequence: TGTGCCAGCAGAGACGCGCCATTCTCTGGAAACACCATATATTTT. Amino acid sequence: CASRDAPFSGNTIYF.

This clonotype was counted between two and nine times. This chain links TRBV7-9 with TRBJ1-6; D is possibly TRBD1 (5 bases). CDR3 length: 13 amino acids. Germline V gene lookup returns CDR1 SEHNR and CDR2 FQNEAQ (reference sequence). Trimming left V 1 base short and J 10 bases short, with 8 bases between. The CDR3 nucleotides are TGTGCCAGCAGCTTAGGGGAGGGGTCACCCCTCCACTTT. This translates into CASSLGEGSPLHF. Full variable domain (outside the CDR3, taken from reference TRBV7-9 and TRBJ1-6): DTGVSQNPRHKITKRGQNVTFRCDPISEHNRLYWYRQTLGQGPEFLTYFQNEAQLEKSRLLSDRFSAERPKGSFSTLEIQRTEQGDSAMYLCASSLGEGSPLHFGNGTRLTVT.

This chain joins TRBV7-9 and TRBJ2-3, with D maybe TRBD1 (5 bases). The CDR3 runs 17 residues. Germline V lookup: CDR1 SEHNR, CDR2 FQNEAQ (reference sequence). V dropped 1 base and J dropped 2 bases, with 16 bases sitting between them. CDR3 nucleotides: TGTGCCAGCAGCTTAGGGGGCGGAGCGCGACTCACAGATACGCAGTATTTT. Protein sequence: CASSLGGGARLTDTQYF.

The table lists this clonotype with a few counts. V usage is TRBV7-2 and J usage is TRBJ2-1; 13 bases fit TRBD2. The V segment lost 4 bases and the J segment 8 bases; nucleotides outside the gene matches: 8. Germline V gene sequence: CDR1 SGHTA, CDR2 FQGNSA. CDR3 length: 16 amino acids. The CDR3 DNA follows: TGTGCCAGCAGCTGGGGACTAGCGGGGCGCATCGATGAGCAGTTCTTC. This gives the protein CASSWGLAGRIDEQFF.

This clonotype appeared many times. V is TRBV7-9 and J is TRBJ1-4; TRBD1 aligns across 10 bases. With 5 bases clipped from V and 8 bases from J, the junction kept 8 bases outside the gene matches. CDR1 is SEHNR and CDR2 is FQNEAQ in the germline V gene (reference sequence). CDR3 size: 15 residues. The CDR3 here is CASSRSRTGGEKLFF. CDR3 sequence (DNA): TGTGCCAGCAGCCGCAGCAGGACAGGGGGGGAAAAACTGTTTTTT.

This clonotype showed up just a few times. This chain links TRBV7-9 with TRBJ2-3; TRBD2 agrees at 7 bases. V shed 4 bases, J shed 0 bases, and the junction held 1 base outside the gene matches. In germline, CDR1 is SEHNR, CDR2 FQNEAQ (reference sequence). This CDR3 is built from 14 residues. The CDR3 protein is CASSSSGSTDTQYF. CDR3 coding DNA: TGTGCCAGCAGCTCTAGCGGTAGCACAGATACGCAGTATTTT.

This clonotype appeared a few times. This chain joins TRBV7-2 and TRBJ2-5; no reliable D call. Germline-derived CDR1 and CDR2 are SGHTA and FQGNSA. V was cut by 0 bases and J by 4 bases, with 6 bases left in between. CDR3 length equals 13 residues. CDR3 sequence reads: CASSLAHGETQYF. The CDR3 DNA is TGTGCCAGCAGCTTAGCGCACGGAGAGACCCAGTACTTC. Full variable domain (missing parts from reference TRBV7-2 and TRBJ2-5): GAGVSQSPSNKVTEKGKDVELRCDPISGHTALYWYRQSLGQGLEFLIYFQGNSAPDKSGLPSDRFSAERTGGSVSTLTIQRTQQEDSAVYLCASSLAHGETQYFGPGTRLLVL.

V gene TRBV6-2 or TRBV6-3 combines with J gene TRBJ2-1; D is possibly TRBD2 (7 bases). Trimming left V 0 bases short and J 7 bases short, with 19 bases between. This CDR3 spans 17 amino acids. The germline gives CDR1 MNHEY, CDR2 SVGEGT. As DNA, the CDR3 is TGTGCCAGCAGTTACTCATGGCCCGGGGGGCAAGTGAATGAGCAGTTCTTC. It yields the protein CASSYSWPGGQVNEQFF.

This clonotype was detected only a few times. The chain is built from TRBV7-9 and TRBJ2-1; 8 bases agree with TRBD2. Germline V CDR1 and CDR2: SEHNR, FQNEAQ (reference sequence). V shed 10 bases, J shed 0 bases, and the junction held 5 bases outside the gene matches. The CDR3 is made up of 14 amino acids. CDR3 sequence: CATVAGFSYNEQFF. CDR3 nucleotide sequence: TGTGCCACCGTAGCGGGATTCTCCTACAATGAGCAGTTCTTC.

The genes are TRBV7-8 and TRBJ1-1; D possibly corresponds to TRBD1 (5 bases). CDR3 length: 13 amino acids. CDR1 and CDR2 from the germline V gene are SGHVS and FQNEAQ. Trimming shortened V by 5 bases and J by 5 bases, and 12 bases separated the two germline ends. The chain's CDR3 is CASSPPGSTEAFF. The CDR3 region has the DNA TGTGCCAGCAGCCCCCCAGGGAGTACTGAAGCTTTCTTT.

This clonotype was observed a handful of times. CDR3 region: CASLSSGGFGYTF. The CDR3 nucleotides are TGTGCCAGCTTAAGTTCGGGGGGATTTGGCTACACCTTC. The chain employs TRBV6-5 and TRBJ1-2; D is perhaps TRBD1 (5 bases). Germline CDR1 MNHEY, CDR2 SVGAGI. The CDR3 sequence is 13 residues long. Trimming pared 8 bases from V and 7 bases from J, leaving 17 bases between.

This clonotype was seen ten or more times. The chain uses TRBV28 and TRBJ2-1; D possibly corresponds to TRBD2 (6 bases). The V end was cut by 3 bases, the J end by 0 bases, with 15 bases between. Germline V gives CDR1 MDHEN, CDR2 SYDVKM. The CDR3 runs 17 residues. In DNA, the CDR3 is TGTGCCAGCAGTTTTTTGGCGGGATCAAGCTCCTACAATGAGCAGTTCTTC. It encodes CASSFLAGSSSYNEQFF.

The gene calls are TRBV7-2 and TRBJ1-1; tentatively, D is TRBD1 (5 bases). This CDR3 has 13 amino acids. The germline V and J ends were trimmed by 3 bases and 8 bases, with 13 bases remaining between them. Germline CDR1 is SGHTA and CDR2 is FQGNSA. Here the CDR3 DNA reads TGTGCCAGCAGCTTGACGGGGGTGAGGGAAGCTTTCTTT. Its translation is CASSLTGVREAFF.